A single sample gave rise to the 20 T cell receptor beta chains below, sequenced in a study of blood T cells in healthy people across ages. The use of a sample-barcoded 5' primer and a J-beta primer mix characterized a second PCR of roughly 6 to 11 cycles. TCRdb used MiXCR to reprocess the 5' RACE reads, holding one entry per CDR3 protein. Among about 760,000 distinct CDR3 sequences, 25% were seen once, and the ten largest hold 9% to 9.5%. These same data were also listed under a study on T cells of mothers and their children.

The sample comprised blood. These receptors were collected from a boy younger than 18 in good health.

This clonotype was counted only a few times. The chain couples TRBV10-2 to TRBJ1-4; D perhaps matches TRBD1 (6 bases). The CDR3 extends over 12 amino acids. The germline V and J ends were trimmed by 0 bases and 16 bases, with 12 bases remaining between them. Germline lookup yields CDR1 WSHSY and CDR2 SAAADI. CDR3 nucleotide sequence: TGCGCCAGCAGTGAGTCGGGACATTTACCGTTTTTT. Amino acid sequence: CASSESGHLPFF.

This clonotype was detected ten times or more. The chain carries TRBV6-5 and TRBJ1-2; 8 bases map to TRBD1. The CDR3 sequence is 15 residues long. The junction had 9 bases not matched to a gene; V was cut back by 6 bases and J by 3 bases. CDR1 MNHEY and CDR2 SVGAGI come from the germline V gene. The chain's CDR3 is CASSRSGGIDYGYTF. The CDR3 region has the DNA TGTGCCAGCAGCCGGTCAGGGGGCATAGACTATGGCTACACCTTC.

This clonotype has just a few counts. Germline is not matched at one junction end, which may reflect a read error. The V gene is TRBV12-3 or TRBV12-4, the J gene TRBJ2-2; D perhaps matches TRBD2 (5 bases). The CDR3 sequence is 16 residues long. The CDR3 nucleotides are TGTGCCGGCAGTTTTGGGCTAGCTCCGAACACCGGGGAGCTGTTTTTT. It codes for CAGSFGLAPNTGELFF.

This clonotype has just a few counts. Here the CDR3 reads CASSPRTGEVTEAFF. The DNA for the CDR3 is TGCGCCAGCAGCCCCAGGACAGGGGAGGTCACTGAAGCTTTCTTT. This rearrangement joins TRBV5-1 to TRBJ1-1, with 9 nucleotides matching TRBD1. Looked up from germline, CDR1 is SGHRS and CDR2 is YFSETQ. V lost 4 bases to trimming and J lost 4 bases; unmatched junction nucleotides: 8. This CDR3 has 15 amino acids.

The genes are TRBV12-3 or TRBV12-4 and TRBJ1-5; D is ambiguous. The CDR3 is 15 amino acids. V lost 6 bases and J lost 2, with 14 bases in between. In DNA form, the CDR3 reads TGTGCCAGCAGCCCCCTCGAGGGCGGCAATCAGCCCCAGCATTTT. Translated: CASSPLEGGNQPQHF.

J is TRBJ2-5 and V is TRBV13; 10 nucleotides align to TRBD1. The V gene end was trimmed by 5 bases and the J gene end by 4 bases; junction bases not matched to a gene: 7. CDR3 size: 15 residues. Germline V gives CDR1 PRHDT, CDR2 FYEKMQ (reference sequence). CDR3: CASSPRDRGRETQYF. CDR3 in DNA: TGTGCCAGCAGCCCCAGGGACAGGGGAAGAGAGACCCAGTACTTC.

The chain employs TRBV29-1 and TRBJ2-7, with D perhaps being TRBD1 or TRBD2 (5 bases each). In germline, CDR1 is SQVTM, CDR2 ANQGSEA. The length of the CDR3 is 13 residues. The V and J ends lost 6 bases and 1 base respectively, with 13 bases between them. CDR3: CSVPGPLSYEQYF. DNA of the CDR3: TGCAGCGTGCCGGGACCGCTATCCTACGAGCAGTACTTC.

This rearrangement joins TRBV10-3 to TRBJ1-4; D gene uncertain. Between the trimmed V and J ends, which lost 2 bases and 5 bases, there was a span of 12 bases. The CDR3 has 15 residues. CDR1 and CDR2 (germline): ENHRY, SYGVKD. This CDR3 reads CAISELDGRNEKLFF. The CDR3 coding sequence is TGTGCCATCAGTGAGCTTGACGGAAGAAATGAAAAACTGTTTTTT.

V and J are TRBV20-1 and TRBJ2-3; D may correspond to TRBD1 or TRBD2 (5 bases each). The ends were cut back, 3 bases at V and 6 bases at J, with 19 bases in the middle. CDR3 length equals 15 residues. The germline CDR1 and CDR2 sequences are DFQATT and SNEGSKA (reference sequence). The CDR3 DNA is TGCAGTGCTAGGATTTCGGCCGGGACCGGGGATACGCAGTATTTT. It codes for CSARISAGTGDTQYF.

This clonotype was counted a few times. The CDR3 here is CSGEKDGHNEQFF. DNA for the CDR3: TGCAGCGGCGAAAAGGACGGACACAATGAGCAGTTCTTC. The chain combines TRBV29-1 with TRBJ2-1; D call uncertain. The CDR3 length is 13 residues. From germline, CDR1 is SQVTM and CDR2 ANQGSEA. Trimming shortened V by 7 bases and J by 5 bases, and 15 bases separated the two germline ends.

In its sample, this clonotype was seen a few times. The chain combines TRBV10-3 with TRBJ2-3, with a tentative D call TRBD2 (6 bases). Trimming stripped 3 bases from V and 4 bases from J, with 20 bases between. Germline V gives CDR1 ENHRY, CDR2 SYGVKD. CDR3 length: 17 amino acids. The CDR3 DNA follows: TGTGCCATCAGTGAAGGATTGACGGGAGTCTGGTCAGATACGCAGTATTTT. It is translated as CAISEGLTGVWSDTQYF.

Only a few counts were recorded for this clonotype. The rearrangement links TRBV7-2 to TRBJ2-1, with D perhaps matching TRBD2 (6 bases). This CDR3 region has 14 residues. The germline gives CDR1 SGHTA, CDR2 FQGNSA. V dropped 1 base and J dropped 4 bases, with 8 bases sitting between them. The CDR3 reads CASSLGAGYNEQFF. The CDR3 DNA reads TGTGCCAGCAGCTTAGGGGCGGGGTACAATGAGCAGTTCTTC.

This rearrangement joins TRBV12-3 or TRBV12-4 to TRBJ2-5; tentative D call: TRBD2 (6 bases). The CDR3 has 14 amino acids. Trimming shortened V by 5 bases and J by 1 base, and 11 bases separated the two germline ends. In DNA form, the CDR3 reads TGTGCCAGCAGTATCGGGGGAATCCAAGAGACCCAGTACTTC. Translation: CASSIGGIQETQYF.

The CDR3 spells CASSRFSGRVPYNEQFF. CDR3 nucleotide sequence: TGTGCCAGCAGCAGATTTAGCGGGAGGGTACCCTACAATGAGCAGTTCTTC. This sequence joins TRBV9 and TRBJ2-1, with 11 bases identical to TRBD2. With 4 bases clipped from V and 2 bases from J, the junction kept 8 bases outside the gene matches. The length of the CDR3 is 17 residues. Per germline, CDR1 SGDLS and CDR2 YYNGEE.

The chain is built from TRBV6-5 and TRBJ1-2; D remains unclear. The germline V gene has CDR1 MNHEY and CDR2 SVGAGI. Deletions cut 6 bases from V and 6 bases from J, with 14 bases between. The CDR3 totals 13 residues. DNA of the CDR3: TGTGCCAGCAGCCGAGACATTCGGGATGGCTACACCTTC. Protein product: CASSRDIRDGYTF.

The chain is built from TRBV11-2 and TRBJ2-1; 9 positions match TRBD2. The germline V gene has CDR1 SGHAT and CDR2 FQNNGV. This CDR3 has 17 amino acids. V lost 3 bases to trimming and J lost 8 bases; unmatched junction nucleotides: 14. The CDR3 nucleotides are TGTGCCAGCAGCTTGGCCCCTGGAGCGGGAGGATCTGATGAGCAGTTCTTC. Residues: CASSLAPGAGGSDEQFF.

This chain joins TRBV3-1 and TRBJ1-2, with 10 bases identical to TRBD1. The CDR3 spans 13 residues. Germline CDR1 and CDR2: LGHDT and YNNKEL (reference sequence). Trimming removed 1 base from V and 10 bases from J; junction bases left unmatched: 3. The CDR3 DNA sequence: TGTGCCAGCAGCCAAGTCGGGACAGGGGACTACACCTTC. Amino acid sequence: CASSQVGTGDYTF.

This clonotype was observed a few times. The J gene is TRBJ2-5, the V gene TRBV12-3 or TRBV12-4; D remains unclear. Trimming pared 5 bases from V and 2 bases from J, leaving 12 bases between. CDR3 size: 14 residues. CDR3 nucleotide sequence: TGTGCCAGCAGTCCCCAAGCTCTTCAAGAGACCCAGTACTTC. Translating gives CASSPQALQETQYF.

This chain joins TRBV12-3 or TRBV12-4 and TRBJ2-5, with 9 bases matching TRBD2. Matching the DNA end better, TRBJ2-1 makes the J call doubtful. The CDR3 covers 16 residues. The CDR3 loop is CASSFKAGGGYNEQFF. The CDR3 DNA sequence: TGTGCCAGCAGTTTTAAGGCGGGAGGGGGATACAATGAGCAGTTCTTC.

This clonotype was seen only a few times. The chain couples TRBV7-9 to TRBJ2-7; 10 bases align to TRBD1. TRBJ2-1 explains the end of the DNA better; the J call may be wrong. CDR1 and CDR2 (germline): SEHNR, FQNEAQ (reference sequence). The CDR3 is made up of 15 amino acids. The CDR3 loop reads CASSLRDRGYNEQFF. Here the CDR3 DNA reads TGTGCCAGCAGTCTGCGGGACAGGGGATACAATGAGCAGTTCTTC.